This T cell receptor (beta chain) was captured by sequencing in a study of CD8+ T cells in alopecia areata. The treatment: oral pan-JAK inhibitor, 5-10 mg twice daily. Sequencing relied on a cDNA template that was reverse transcribed from extracted RNA. Some clones are missing from TCRdb's copy, which holds only in-frame ones; the method was immunoSEQ multiplex PCR. This sample carries 200,000 to 250,000 clones, approximately 67% of them seen once, and the ten largest clones take roughly 1.2%. Trimming shortened V by 4 bases and J by 1 base, and 14 bases separated the two germline ends. The CDR3 runs to 15 residues. Per germline, CDR1 SGHNT and CDR2 YYREEE (reference sequence).

This TCR derives from a human donor with alopecia areata. The rearrangement joins TRBV5-4 to TRBJ1-1, with D unclear. The source was CD4+ T cells sorted from blood, collected between weeks 43 and 45, from a patient treated with tofacitinib. The CDR3 protein is CASSRSEEWNTEAFF. In DNA, the CDR3 is TGTGCCAGCAGCCGAAGCGAAGAATGGAACACTGAAGCTTTCTTT.